This TCR beta chain was profiled in a study of blood T cell repertoires in COVID-19 (dated by TCRdb to about 2020). Describing the broader study: The collaborator samples originated in the United States, Italy and Spain and spanned the acute and convalescent phases of COVID-19. The samples were drawn from the first 160 participants of the ongoing ImmuneRACE study and from more than 1,000 subjects provided by 6 global collaborators. The repertoires were released in a freely available public database meant as a resource for research on the immune response to SARS-CoV-2. The sample metadata nearly always contained a de-identified subject ID, COVID-19 status, age in years and sex. Where available, HLA class I and class II types were taken from metadata supplied by the sample provider and were not determined by assay-based typing. The material from the prospective study consisted of cDNA or gDNA derived from T cells, B-cell-depleted T cells, or PBMCs. Deeply sampled blood TCRbeta repertoires from subjects exposed to, actively infected with, or recovered from COVID-19 were included in the dataset.

Reading the germline V gene gives CDR1 MNHEY and CDR2 SVGAGI. V is clipped by 0 bases and J by 3 bases, and the sequence between their germline boundaries is 12 bases long. From its cysteine to its phenylalanine, the CDR3 spans 15 amino acids. Just CDR3 DNA is preserved here, 45 bases in frame from base 1. Each collaborating institution followed its own protocols to collect whole blood in K2EDTA tubes. For TCRbeta analysis, collaborators shipped samples in one of three forms: frozen whole blood, isolated PBMCs, or DNA extracted from either of those sample types. What the authors observed across the whole study: How much clinical and demographic metadata was included differed by source and by participant, and the metadata was provided uncurated.

On this clone itself: The antigen it recognizes is unknown. Per-nucleotide qualities are absent, and no much larger clonotype sits a single base away.

TCRbeta CDR3 regions were amplified from genomic DNA using the immunoSEQ Assay, a bias-controlled multiplex PCR. In the original analysis: The number of nucleated cells in each sample was estimated from the amplification of reference gene primers within the assay. Sequence reads were collapsed and filtered to measure the absolute abundance of every unique TCRbeta CDR3 rearrangement. For each sample, productive Simpson clonality was calculated by taking the square root of Simpson's diversity index across productive rearrangements. TCRdb re-hosts the immuneACCESS table, in-frame sequences only. Its copies lack some clones; in the studies checked, an unresolved V gene accounts for under half of them, and the cause for the rest is not known. From that table come the V and J calls and clone size; the DNA was used to work out D and trimming. This sample gives 35,000 or so clones in total; around 86% of them show up just once. About 6.5% of the sample lies in the top ten.

This sequence was found in a human donor in a cohort sampled during active COVID-19. The chain is assembled from TRBV6-5 and TRBJ2-7; the D gene is perhaps TRBD2, from 5 matching bases. Sequenced input: peripheral blood. The DNA sequence reads TGTGCCAGCAGTTACTCTCGGGCCGGGATCTACGAGCAGTACTTC. Protein translation: CASSYSRAGIYEQYF.